The 4 T cell receptor beta chains below were found in one sample sequenced in a study of T-cell reconstitution after alpha-beta-depleted transplantation in children. The library targeted TCRbeta and was prepared with unique molecular identifiers. TCRdb reprocessed the PCR reads via MiXCR and lists one record per CDR3 protein. Here the sample spans about 980,000 distinct CDR3 sequences, less than 30% being singletons. The specimen comprised PBMCs, mostly from graft donor cells, sampled 360 days after TCRalphabeta/CD19-depleted stem cell transplant. The receptor source for this set is a boy under two years old who had a stem cell transplant for SCID, so the T cells may come from the graft donor.

The V gene is TRBV20-1, the J gene TRBJ1-5, with TRBD1 matching 7 bases. The CDR3 totals 15 residues. The V gene's germline CDR1 is DFQATT and CDR2 SNEGSKA (reference sequence). J gave up 3 bases and V 0 bases, and 5 bases lay outside the gene matches. The CDR3 bases are TGCAGTGCTAGAGATGACAGGGATTACAATCAGCCCCAGCATTTT. Translating gives CSARDDRDYNQPQHF.

J is TRBJ2-3 and V is TRBV5-1; weak D call: TRBD2 (8 bases). The CDR3 length is 16 residues. CDR1 and CDR2 from the germline V gene are SGHRS and YFSETQ. V was shortened by 5 bases and J by 3 bases, with 19 bases between the two germline ends. The CDR3 reads CASRWTGGGLTDTQYF. In DNA, the CDR3 is TGCGCCAGCAGATGGACAGGCGGGGGGCTTACAGATACGCAGTATTTT.

This sequence joins TRBV10-3 and TRBJ2-3, with D possibly matching TRBD1 (5 bases). CDR1 and CDR2 from the germline V gene are ENHRY and SYGVKD. CDR3 size: 15 residues. V lost 3 bases and J 2 bases, leaving 12 bases between the germline ends. CDR3 bases: TGTGCCATCAGTGATAAAGGGGCCCTCACAGATACGCAGTATTTT. Translated: CAISDKGALTDTQYF.

The chain links TRBV5-1 to TRBJ2-1; 7 nucleotides agree with TRBD1. Germline CDR1 reads SGHRS; CDR2 reads YFSETQ. Trimming cost V 1 base and J 5 bases; bases outside gene matches: 6. This CDR3 is 15 amino acids long. DNA for the CDR3: TGCGCCAGCAGCTTGAGGGGGCCCCGCAACAATGAGCAGTTCTTC. This codes for CASSLRGPRNNEQFF.